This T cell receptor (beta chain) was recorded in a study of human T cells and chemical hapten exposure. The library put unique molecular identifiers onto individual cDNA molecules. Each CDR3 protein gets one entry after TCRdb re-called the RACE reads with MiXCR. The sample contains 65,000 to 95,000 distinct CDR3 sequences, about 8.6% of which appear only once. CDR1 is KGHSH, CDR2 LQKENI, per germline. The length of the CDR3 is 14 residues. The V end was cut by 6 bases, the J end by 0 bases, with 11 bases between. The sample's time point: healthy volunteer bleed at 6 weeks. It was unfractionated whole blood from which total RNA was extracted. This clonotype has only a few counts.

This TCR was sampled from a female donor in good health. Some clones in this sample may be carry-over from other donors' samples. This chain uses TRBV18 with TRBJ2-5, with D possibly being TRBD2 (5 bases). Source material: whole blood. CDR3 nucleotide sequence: TGTGCCAGCTCGCTGACCGGGAACCAAGAGACCCAGTACTTC. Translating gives CASSLTGNQETQYF.